The T cell receptor beta chain described here comes from a study of blood T cell repertoires in COVID-19. Overall study: The United States, Italy and Spain were the sources of the acute and convalescent COVID-19 samples. In each case, the material was cDNA or gDNA derived from T cells, B-cell-depleted T cells, or PBMCs.

In the study's own analysis: Nucleated cell counts were estimated from reference gene primer amplification. Method: immunoSEQ multiplex PCR; TCRdb's copy keeps in-frame clones and lacks some. V and J calls and clone size are given by that table; D and trimming were obtained from the DNA. The sample includes fewer than 350,000 clones, 80% to 90% of them seen just once. Seattle enrolled patients during active infection and tracked them longitudinally. Sequenced: peripheral blood. The clonotype comes from a man younger than 40 with COVID-19, enrolled during active disease.

The CDR3: CATSLNTSPANEQFF. The CDR3 DNA reads TGTGCCACCAGTCTTAACACTAGCCCGGCCAATGAGCAGTTCTTC. This chain links TRBV24-1 with TRBJ2-1; possible D gene TRBD2, 6 bases. CDR1 and CDR2 (germline): KGHDR, SFDVKD. V was pared by 6 bases and J by 6 bases, with 17 bases between. CDR3 length: 15 residues.